The rows below give T cell receptor beta chains drawn from one sample of a study of T cell repertoires in cytomegalovirus infection. Their antigen targets remain unknown. TCRdb reanalysed the reads using MiXCR and keeps one entry per CDR3 protein. The data show tens of thousands of distinct CDR3 sequences, with 20% to 25% seen just once and roughly 73% held by the top ten. The source material was CD8+ T cells from cultured PBMCs, sampled from culture after CMV antigen stimulation. Receptors originate from a human donor in good health (CMV status not recorded). Some clones in this sample may be carry-over from other donors' samples. Both conserved end residues are part of each CDR3. The D gene is left open where the match is weak. Size tells how often a clone was seen (once, few, many) or the class of an expanded clone, and some rows leave it out.

D gene	V gene	J gene	clone size	CDR3 DNA	CDR3 protein
TRBD1	TRBV7-9	TRBJ1-5	-	TGTGCCAGCAGCCGGACAGGGGCAAGCAATCAGCCCCAGCATTTT	CASSRTGASNQPQHF
TRBD1	TRBV27	TRBJ2-7	-	TGTGCCAGCATCGTGGGACAGGGAGGCCCCGAGCAGTACTTC	CASIVGQGGPEQYF
-	TRBV29-1	TRBJ2-7	few	TGCAGCGTTAATAAGGGGATCCACGAGCAGTACTTC	CSVNKGIHEQYF
TRBD1	TRBV4-3	TRBJ2-2	-	TGCGCCAGCAGCCAAGGACAGGGGAGATTGGCCGGGGAGCTGTTTTTT	CASSQGQGRLAGELFF
-	TRBV11-2	TRBJ2-1	few	TGTGCCAGCAGCTTAACGGGAGCCCACAATGAGCAGTTCTTC	CASSLTGAHNEQFF
-	TRBV12-3/TRBV12-4	TRBJ2-2	-	TGTGCCAGCAGTTTATGGGGGGGCGGTGGCGGGGAGCTGTTTTTT	CASSLWGGGGGELFF
-	TRBV6-5	TRBJ2-7	few	TGTGCCAGCAGCTTAGAGGCAAACCCCTACGAGCAGTACTTC	CASSLEANPYEQYF
-	TRBV27	TRBJ2-5	-	TGTGCCAGCAGTTATAACCGTATGGGGGTGGGAGAGACCCAGTACTTC	CASSYNRMGVGETQYF
TRBD2	TRBV12-3/TRBV12-4	TRBJ2-5	few	TGTGCCAGCAGCCAAGCGGGGGGGCGGGAGACCCAGTACTTC	CASSQAGGRETQYF
TRBD1	TRBV27	TRBJ2-5	few	TGTGCCAGCAGTTCCCTGACAGGGACCTGGGAGACCCAGTACTTC	CASSSLTGTWETQYF
-	TRBV7-2	TRBJ2-7	few	TGTGCCAGCTCCTTAGCACCTGCAGGGACCTACGAGCAGTACTTC	CASSLAPAGTYEQYF
-	TRBV10-3	TRBJ2-7	few	TGTGCCATCAGTGAGTCAGGCCGACCCTACGAGCAGTACTTC	CAISESGRPYEQYF
TRBD1	TRBV4-3	TRBJ1-5	-	TGCGCCAGCAGCCAAGAGGGGACAGGGGATCAGCCCCAGCATTTT	CASSQEGTGDQPQHF
TRBD1	TRBV7-9	TRBJ1-4	-	TGTGCCAGCGGAGGGACAGGGTTTGAAAAACTGTTTTTT	CASGGTGFEKLFF
-	TRBV7-2	TRBJ1-6	-	TGTGCCAGCAGCCTGCCCCCAGGACTATTTGATTCACCCCTCCACTTT	CASSLPPGLFDSPLHF
-	TRBV12-3/TRBV12-4	TRBJ1-5	-	TGTGCCAGCAGTTTCGCGGCAGGGATCAATCAGCCCCAGCATTTT	CASSFAAGINQPQHF
TRBD2	TRBV7-2	TRBJ2-7	-	TGTGCCAGCAGCACGGGACTAGCGGGGCCCTACGAGCAGTACTTC	CASSTGLAGPYEQYF
TRBD2	TRBV7-3	TRBJ2-2	few	TGTGCCAGCAGCCCGTCCGGGGGGGACACCGGGGAGCTGTTTTTT	CASSPSGGDTGELFF
-	TRBV7-2	TRBJ2-7	-	TGTGCCAGCAGCTTCTGGACGGACTACGAGCAGTACTTC	CASSFWTDYEQYF
-	TRBV4-1	TRBJ1-2	-	TGCGCCAGCAGCCATTTAAGTCGGGGGGGGCCAGAGTCGCATACCTTC	CASSHLSRGGPESHTF
TRBD2	TRBV6-2/TRBV6-3	TRBJ2-3	-	TGTGCCAGCAGTGGGACTAGTGAGGATACGCAGTATTTT	CASSGTSEDTQYF
-	TRBV28	TRBJ1-6	few	TGTGCCAGCAGCTCGGGACGGAGCTCCTATAATTCACCCCTCCACTTT	CASSSGRSSYNSPLHF
-	TRBV12-3/TRBV12-4	TRBJ1-2	few	TGTGCCAGCAGTCGACCGGGACGGGAGGAAGGCTACACCTTC	CASSRPGREEGYTF
TRBD1	TRBV5-6	TRBJ2-7	few	TGTGCCAGCAGCACCGACAGGGGGGTGAAGCGGGAGCAGTACTTC	CASSTDRGVKREQYF
-	TRBV7-9	TRBJ1-2	-	TGTGCCAGCAGCTCTGGCTGGGGGATAGATGGCTACACCTTC	CASSSGWGIDGYTF
-	TRBV28	TRBJ1-3	-	TGTGCCAGCAGTTATACAGGGCCTGGAAACACCATATATTTT	CASSYTGPGNTIYF
TRBD1	TRBV6-5	TRBJ1-2	-	TGTGCCAGCAGTGAAATCCCCTCGACAGGGTACGGCTACACCTTC	CASSEIPSTGYGYTF
-	TRBV7-6	TRBJ2-6	-	TGTGCCAGCAGCTTAGAGCTCGACCCTTCCTCTGGGGCCAACGTCCTGACTTTC	CASSLELDPSSGANVLTF
-	TRBV24-1	TRBJ2-1	-	TGTGCCACCAGTGATTTGCGACCAGACAATGAGCAGTTCTTC	CATSDLRPDNEQFF
-	TRBV6-2/TRBV6-3	TRBJ1-1	-	TGTGACAGCAATGTGGGCGGGGGCACTGAAGCTTTCTTT	CDSNVGGGTEAFF
-	TRBV5-5	TRBJ1-6	-	TGTGCCAGCGAACAACCCCGCTCCTATAATTCACCCCTCCACTTT	CASEQPRSYNSPLHF
TRBD1	TRBV6-2/TRBV6-3	TRBJ2-7	-	TGTGCCAGCAGGCAGTCCAGGGGGCTCTCCTACGAGCAGTACTTC	CASRQSRGLSYEQYF
TRBD2	TRBV12-3/TRBV12-4	TRBJ2-5	few	TGTGCCAGCAGCCCCGGGGGGGCGCATCAAGAGACCCAGTACTTC	CASSPGGAHQETQYF
-	TRBV7-6	TRBJ2-7	few	TGTGCCAGCAGCCAACTGGGGGGACGGGAGCAGTACTTC	CASSQLGGREQYF
-	TRBV7-2	TRBJ2-7	-	TGTGCCAGCAGCTCCCAGGCGGGGGCGTCCTACGAGCAGTACTTC	CASSSQAGASYEQYF
TRBD1	TRBV28	TRBJ2-7	-	TGTGCCAGCAGTTCCAGACAGGGAGCATCCTACGAGCAGTACTTC	CASSSRQGASYEQYF
-	TRBV12-3/TRBV12-4	TRBJ1-1	-	TGTGCCAGCAGGGGGGGGGGTCGGGTGAACACTGAAGCTTTCTTT	CASRGGGRVNTEAFF
TRBD2	TRBV7-3	TRBJ2-7	-	TGTGCCAGCAGCGTACTAGCGGGGGGCTCCTACGAGCAGTACTTC	CASSVLAGGSYEQYF
-	TRBV10-3	TRBJ2-2	-	TGTGCCACTGCCTCTCTGGGTAATTCGACCGGGGAGCTGTTTTTT	CATASLGNSTGELFF
TRBD1	TRBV5-5	TRBJ1-5	many	TGTGCCAGCAGCTGGGGGACAGGGGACAATCAGCCCCAGCATTTT	CASSWGTGDNQPQHF
-	TRBV7-8	TRBJ1-5	many	TGTGCCAGCAGCTCCACAGATCAGCCCCAGCATTTT	CASSSTDQPQHF
TRBD1	TRBV7-6	TRBJ2-7	-	TGTGCCAGCAGCTTAGCGCGGCAGGGGGTCTCCTACGAGCAGTACTTC	CASSLARQGVSYEQYF
TRBD2	TRBV12-3/TRBV12-4	TRBJ2-3	once	TGTGCCAGCAGTTTCCGAGCGGGGGTCACAGATACGCAGTATTTT	CASSFRAGVTDTQYF
-	TRBV6-5	TRBJ1-1	-	TGTGCCAGCAGTTACTCGAATGGTTTCACTGAAGCTTTCTTT	CASSYSNGFTEAFF
TRBD2	TRBV7-8	TRBJ2-5	-	TGTGCCAGCAGCTTAGTGCCGGGGGGGGTGAGAGAGACCCAGTACTTC	CASSLVPGGVRETQYF
-	TRBV7-2	TRBJ1-1	few	TGTGCCAGCAGCTTATGGGAGCAGTTACCCACTGAAGCTTTCTTT	CASSLWEQLPTEAFF
-	TRBV4-3	TRBJ2-5	-	TGCGCCAGCAGCCCTTGGCGGGGTCAAGAGACCCAGTACTTC	CASSPWRGQETQYF
-	TRBV7-9	TRBJ2-6	few	TGTGCCAGCAGCCCCGCCCTGGGGGCCAACGTCCTGACTTTC	CASSPALGANVLTF